This TCR beta chain was recorded in a study of PD-1 blockade in classical Hodgkin lymphoma. Study-wide background: The patients were dosed with nivolumab 3 mg/kg, infused intravenously every 2 weeks.

TCRdb's copy holds only in-frame clones and misses some; the assay was immunoSEQ multiplex PCR. Of about 150,000 clones in the sample, 78% were seen once. A word on this clone: Its antigen remains unidentified.

All the patients suffered relapse after autologous stem cell transplantation, and brentuximab vedotin exposure differed. Study-wide findings and caveats: Patients newly diagnosed and complete responders had comparable baseline diversity. Reports indicated that newly diagnosed patients had lower baseline TCR diversity than healthy donors did.

V was shortened by 3 bases and J by 0 bases, with 19 bases between the two germline ends. This CDR3 has 18 amino acids. Germline V gene data show CDR1 as SGDLS and CDR2 as YYNGEE. The chain recombines TRBV9 with TRBJ1-3, with D possibly TRBD1 on 5 matching bases. Sequenced here: peripheral blood mononuclear cells (PBMCs), sampled before the second cycle of nivolumab. The receptor's source is a human donor with classical Hodgkin lymphoma. The CDR3 DNA is TGTGCCAGCAGCGGGGCATACGGGACTACTGACTCTGGAAACACCATATATTTT. Its protein is CASSGAYGTTDSGNTIYF.